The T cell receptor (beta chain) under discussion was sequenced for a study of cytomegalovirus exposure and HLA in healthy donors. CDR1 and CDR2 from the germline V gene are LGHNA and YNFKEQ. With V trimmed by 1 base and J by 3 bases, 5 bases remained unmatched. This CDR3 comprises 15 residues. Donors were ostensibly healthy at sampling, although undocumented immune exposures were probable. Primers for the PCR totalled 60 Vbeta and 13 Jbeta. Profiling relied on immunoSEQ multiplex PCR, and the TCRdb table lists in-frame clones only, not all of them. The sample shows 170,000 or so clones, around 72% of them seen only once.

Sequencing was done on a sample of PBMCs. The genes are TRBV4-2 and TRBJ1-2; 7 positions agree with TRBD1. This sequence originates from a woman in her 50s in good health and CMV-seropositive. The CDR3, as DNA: TGTGCCAGCAGCCAAGGGGACAGTGAGGACTATGGCTACACCTTC. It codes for CASSQGDSEDYGYTF.